Sequencing of this T cell receptor (beta chain) was carried out in a study of shared clonotypes between healthy human individuals. The overall study: Every donor yielded three CD4 naive, three CD4 memory, two CD8 naive and one CD8 memory plate. Study observations and caveats: The sole specimen, blood, was sampled, and tissue repertoires likely differ. For sorted subsets, rarefaction showed incomplete sequencing despite large depth.

CDR3 length equals 16 residues. V lost 4 bases and J 0 bases, leaving 16 bases between the germline ends. Germline V gene data show CDR1 as SGHRS and CDR2 as YFSETQ. About this clone: Its antigen remains unknown.

Clones were sequenced by immunoSEQ multiplex PCR, and TCRdb holds only the in-frame ones, with some missing. The sample has over a million clones; around 78% are singletons. The receptor was isolated from a man between 18 and 35 years old in good health. Some clones in this sample may be carry-over from other donors' samples. The chain uses TRBV5-1 and TRBJ1-1; no clear D. Material for sequencing was memory CD4+ T cells from PBMCs. Stated subset: CD45RA-negative fraction. The CDR3: CASSAQPWEMNTEAFF. CDR3 DNA sequence: TGCGCCAGCAGCGCCCAACCCTGGGAAATGAACACTGAAGCTTTCTTT. The complete variable domain, with remaining parts taken from reference TRBV5-1 and TRBJ1-1, reads KAGVTQTPRYLIKTRGQQVTLSCSPISGHRSVSWYQQTPGQGLQFLFEYFSETQRNKGNFPGRFSGRQFSNSRSEMNVSTLELGDSALYLCASSAQPWEMNTEAFFGQGTRLTVV.